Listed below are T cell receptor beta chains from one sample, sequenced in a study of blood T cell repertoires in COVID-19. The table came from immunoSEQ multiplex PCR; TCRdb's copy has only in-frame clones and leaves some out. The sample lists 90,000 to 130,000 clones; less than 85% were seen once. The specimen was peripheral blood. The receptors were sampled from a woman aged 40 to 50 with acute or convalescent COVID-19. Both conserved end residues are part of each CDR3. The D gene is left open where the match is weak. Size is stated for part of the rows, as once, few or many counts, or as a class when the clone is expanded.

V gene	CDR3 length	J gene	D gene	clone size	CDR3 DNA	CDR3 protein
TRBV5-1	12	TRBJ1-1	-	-	TGCGCCAGCAGCTTGCAGGGGACTGAAGCTTTCTTT	CASSLQGTEAFF
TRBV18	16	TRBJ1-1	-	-	TGTGCCAGCTCGACAGTCCAGGTTGGTATAGGAGCTGAAGCTTTCTTT	CASSTVQVGIGAEAFF
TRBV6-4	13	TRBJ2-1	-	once	TGTGCCACCCAGGGAGGGGGGGCGGATGAGCAGTTCTTC	CATQGGGADEQFF
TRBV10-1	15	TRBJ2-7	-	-	TGCGCCAGCAGTGAGTCCCCGGCGGGACTTGGCGAGCAGTACTTC	CASSESPAGLGEQYF
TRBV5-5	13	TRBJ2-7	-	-	TGTGCCAGTAGGGGCCTGGGGAACTACGAGCAGTACTTC	CASRGLGNYEQYF
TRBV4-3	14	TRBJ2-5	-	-	TGCGCCAGCAGCCAAGGGACAGCGCAAGAGACCCAGTACTTC	CASSQGTAQETQYF
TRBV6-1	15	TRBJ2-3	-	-	TGTGCCAGCAGTGAAACAGGGTGGAGGACAGATACGCAGTATTTT	CASSETGWRTDTQYF
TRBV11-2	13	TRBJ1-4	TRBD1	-	TGTGCCAGCAGCCGCGACAGGGCGGAAAAACTGTTTTTT	CASSRDRAEKLFF
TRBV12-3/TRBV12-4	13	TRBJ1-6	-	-	TGTGCCAGCAGCTCCAGTATAAATTCACCCCTCCACTTT	CASSSSINSPLHF
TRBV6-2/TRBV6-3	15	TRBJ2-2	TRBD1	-	TGTGCCAGCAGTTACCCGACAGGGGGCACCGGGGAGCTGTTTTTT	CASSYPTGGTGELFF
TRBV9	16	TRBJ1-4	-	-	TGTGCCAGCAGCGCCCAGGGAGGCGGAACTAATGAAAAACTGTTTTTT	CASSAQGGGTNEKLFF
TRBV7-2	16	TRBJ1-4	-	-	TGTGCCAGCACCCAAGGCGGGGGGCGGACTAATGAAAAACTGTTTTTT	CASTQGGGRTNEKLFF
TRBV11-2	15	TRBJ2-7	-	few	TGTGCCAGCAGCTTACCCGCTGGAGACCATTACGAGCAGTACTTC	CASSLPAGDHYEQYF
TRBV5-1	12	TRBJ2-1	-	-	TGCGCCAGCACGGCTCCGGGGAATGAGCAGTTCTTC	CASTAPGNEQFF
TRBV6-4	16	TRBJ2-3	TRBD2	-	TGTGCCAGCAGTGACTCTGGGACTAGCGGGTCAGATACGCAGTATTTT	CASSDSGTSGSDTQYF
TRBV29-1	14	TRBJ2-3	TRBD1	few	TGCAGCCTCCGCCGAGACAGGGTAACAGATACGCAGTATTTT	CSLRRDRVTDTQYF
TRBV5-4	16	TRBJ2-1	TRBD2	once	TGTGCCAGCACTCCCACTAGCGGGGGGAACTACAATGAGCAGTTCTTC	CASTPTSGGNYNEQFF
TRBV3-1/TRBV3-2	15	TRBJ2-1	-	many	TGTGCCAGCAGTCATGCGGGGCGGGGACGGAATGAGCAGTTCTTC	CASSHAGRGRNEQFF
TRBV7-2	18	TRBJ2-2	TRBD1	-	TGTGCCAGCAGCCCTGCCCGCATTGGACAGGGGGCGTCCGGGGAGCTGTTTTTT	CASSPARIGQGASGELFF
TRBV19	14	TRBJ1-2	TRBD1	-	TGTGCCAGTAGTTCACGGACAGGGGAAACTGGCTACACCTTC	CASSSRTGETGYTF
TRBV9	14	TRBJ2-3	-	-	TGTGCCAGCAGCCTATACGACTCGGGAGATACGCAGTATTTT	CASSLYDSGDTQYF
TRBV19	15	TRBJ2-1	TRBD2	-	TGTGCCAGTAGTATGGGGCGGGGGGGCCGCAATGAGCAGTTCTTC	CASSMGRGGRNEQFF
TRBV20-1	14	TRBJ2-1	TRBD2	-	TGCAGTGCTAGTCGGCGGGGGGACTACAATGAGCAGTTCTTC	CSASRRGDYNEQFF
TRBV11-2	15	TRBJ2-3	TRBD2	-	TGTGCCAGCAGCATCCTGGGACTAATCACAGATACGCAGTATTTT	CASSILGLITDTQYF
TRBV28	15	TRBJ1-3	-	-	TGTGCCAGCAGCGCTCGAGCGCGCTCTGGAAACACCATATATTTT	CASSARARSGNTIYF
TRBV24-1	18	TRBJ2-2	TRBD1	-	TGTGCCACCAGTGATTTGGCTCCGGGACAGGGGATCGCCGGGGAGCTGTTTTTT	CATSDLAPGQGIAGELFF
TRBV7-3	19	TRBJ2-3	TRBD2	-	TGTGCCAGCAGCCCCTTGGGGGGGCCGGGACTAGCGAGCACAGATACGCAGTATTTT	CASSPLGGPGLASTDTQYF
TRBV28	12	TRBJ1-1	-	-	TGTGCCAGCAGTGAGCGGGGAAGGGAAGCTTTCTTT	CASSERGREAFF
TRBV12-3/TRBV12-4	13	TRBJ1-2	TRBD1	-	TGTGCCAGCAGTGGGGGACAGTATTATGGCTACACCTTC	CASSGGQYYGYTF
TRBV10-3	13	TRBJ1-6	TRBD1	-	TGTGCCGCAACAGGGGCAGATAATTCACCCCTCCACTTT	CAATGADNSPLHF
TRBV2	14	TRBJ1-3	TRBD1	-	TGTGCCAGCACTAGGGACAGGAGCCGAAACACCATATATTTT	CASTRDRSRNTIYF